A selection of T cell receptor beta chains follows, all from one sample in a study of CD4 T cells in relation to SARS-CoV-2 and coronaviruses. These receptors are not linked to any known antigen. The repertoire was sequenced with immunoSEQ multiplex PCR; TCRdb's copy has only in-frame clones and lacks some. The sample includes under 45,000 clones, more than 65% of them seen just once. Source material: naive CD4+ T cells from PBMCs, cultured in vitro. The source of these receptors is an adult with COVID-19. Both conserved end residues are trimmed from each CDR3. Clone size is given for some rows only: seen once, a few or many times, or a class if the clone is expanded.

j_gene	v_gene	abundance	CDR3aa
TRBJ2-1	TRBV7-3	NA	ASSLSLNNEQF
TRBJ1-5	TRBV5-1	NA	ASSLAGSHDPQH
TRBJ2-5	TRBV28	NA	ATRGGTQETQY
TRBJ1-2	TRBV28	NA	ASIRGQRDYGYT
TRBJ2-1	TRBV24-1	NA	ATTPGQSVYEQF
TRBJ2-4	TRBV28	NA	ASSTTIVGNIQY
TRBJ2-1	TRBV3-1/TRBV3-2	NA	ASSQAPAGSYNEQF
TRBJ1-2	TRBV28	NA	ASRPERSKGYT
TRBJ2-1	TRBV11-2	NA	ASSLVRGAGDRNEQF
TRBJ2-6	TRBV28	NA	ASSLLHPGQSSGANVLT
TRBJ1-1	TRBV2	NA	ASKFGELNTEAF
TRBJ1-1	TRBV19	NA	ASIDSRVETEAF
TRBJ2-5	TRBV18	once	ASSPPRSGAETQY
TRBJ2-1	TRBV19	once	ASSIGWEEAWGNEQF
TRBJ2-3	TRBV5-6	NA	ASSSPGQGRSTDTQY
TRBJ2-1	TRBV24-1	NA	ATSDPLAGGSYNEQF
TRBJ2-2	TRBV4-1	NA	ASSQVATGELF
TRBJ1-4	TRBV4-1	NA	ASSQEAGGAAREKLF
TRBJ1-6	TRBV7-3	NA	ASSYLGAGSPLH
TRBJ2-1	TRBV27	NA	ASSLERDPSYNEQF
TRBJ2-7	TRBV19	NA	ASSLAGGIYEQY
TRBJ1-1	TRBV10-3	NA	AIKPGNTEAF
TRBJ1-4	TRBV6-5	NA	ASSYSTDESEKLF
TRBJ2-3	TRBV4-1	NA	ASSQVVRGTRTDTQY
TRBJ2-7	TRBV10-3	NA	AIAGTVGNEQY
TRBJ2-5	TRBV30	once	AWSAGQETQY
TRBJ1-1	TRBV7-9	few	ASHRPGPTSNTEAF
TRBJ1-2	TRBV28	NA	ASRGGRGDYGYT
TRBJ2-3	TRBV11-2	NA	ASTTWAGGPTDTQY
TRBJ2-1	TRBV7-8	NA	ASSLSQGIGNEQF
TRBJ2-7	TRBV20-1	NA	SASDSGRNYEQY
TRBJ2-6	TRBV19	NA	ASSISSGANVLT
TRBJ2-1	TRBV3-1/TRBV3-2	NA	ASSQEHNPYNEQF
TRBJ2-1	TRBV3-1/TRBV3-2	NA	ASSQGRAKGYNEQF
TRBJ2-5	TRBV29-1	NA	SVGDRRKETQY
TRBJ2-3	TRBV11-3	NA	ASSLDAATDTQY
TRBJ1-1	TRBV28	NA	AGSLHTEAF
TRBJ1-2	TRBV6-5	NA	ASVVLGIDGYT
TRBJ2-2	TRBV2	NA	ASSEVRTGELF
TRBJ2-5	TRBV7-2	NA	ASSSLVGTQY
TRBJ2-2	TRBV27	NA	ASKGRDHTGELF
TRBJ2-3	TRBV19	NA	ASMGVAGGTDTQY
TRBJ2-1	TRBV5-6	once	ASSLVGVASYEQF
TRBJ2-1	TRBV5-1	NA	ASSLAGGSRGNEQF
TRBJ2-2	TRBV5-5	NA	ASSPNTGELF
TRBJ2-1	TRBV12-5	NA	ASGLVRGGAGHNEQF